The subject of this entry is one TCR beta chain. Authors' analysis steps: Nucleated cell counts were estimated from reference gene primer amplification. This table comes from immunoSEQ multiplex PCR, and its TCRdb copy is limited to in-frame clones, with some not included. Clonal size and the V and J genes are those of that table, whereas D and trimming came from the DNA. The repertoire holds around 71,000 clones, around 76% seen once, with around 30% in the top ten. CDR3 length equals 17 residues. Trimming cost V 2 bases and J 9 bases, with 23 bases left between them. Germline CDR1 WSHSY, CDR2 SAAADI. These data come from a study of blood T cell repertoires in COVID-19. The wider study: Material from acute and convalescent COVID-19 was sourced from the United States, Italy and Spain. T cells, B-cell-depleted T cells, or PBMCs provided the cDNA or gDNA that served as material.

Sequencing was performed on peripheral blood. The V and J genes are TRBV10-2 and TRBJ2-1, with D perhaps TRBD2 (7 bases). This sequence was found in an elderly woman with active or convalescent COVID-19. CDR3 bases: TGCGCCAGCAGTGAGAGTAGTGTAGTGGGGGGGCCCGGTGAGCAGTTCTTC. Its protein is CASSESSVVGGPGEQFF.